The clone carrying this T cell receptor beta chain was detected ten times or more. This entry belongs to a study of T cells in Graves' hyperthyroidism and ophthalmopathy. RNA transcripts served as the template for amplifying TCR beta CDR3 regions. The HTBI primer set drove a first-round RT-PCR of the TCR CDR3. MiXCR was run by TCRdb on the multiplex PCR reads, yielding one entry per CDR3 protein. The table includes around 380,000 distinct CDR3 sequences, roughly 13% detected once. The sequence was obtained from a man aged 30 to 45 with Graves' hyperthyroidism that later progressed to Graves' ophthalmopathy. The sequencing sample was made of blood.

For the CDR3, the DNA is TGTGCCAGCAGCCCCCCCGGGTGGAGCGAGCAGTACTTC. Protein product: CASSPPGWSEQYF. The chain has TRBV3-1 and TRBJ2-7; unclear D gene. The CDR3 totals 13 residues. The germline CDR1 and CDR2 sequences are LGHDT and YNNKEL (reference sequence). V was shortened by 4 bases and J by 6 bases, with 13 bases between the two germline ends.